This TCR beta chain came from a study of glioma-infiltrating T cells. V dropped 6 bases and J dropped 3; count of bases not matched to a gene: 11. The CDR3 has 16 amino acids. Germline values: CDR1 LGHDT, CDR2 YNNKEL (reference sequence). Amplification of TCR alpha and beta CDR3 regions from RNA used iRepertoire nested multiplex PCR. A single record per CDR3 protein comes from TCRdb applying MiXCR to the multiplex PCR reads. The sample consists of tens of thousands of distinct CDR3 sequences, around 37% of them appearing once. This clonotype was seen repeatedly, ten times or more. Sequenced input: glioma tissue, nonneoplastic brain tissue, or PBMCs (not recorded which). V gene TRBV3-1 combines with J gene TRBJ2-3; 8 bases map to TRBD1. The receptor was derived from a human donor with low-grade glioma or glioblastoma, undergoing nonglioma brain surgery, or in good health (not recorded which). CDR3 amino acids: CASSRMDRVGTDTQYF. DNA of the CDR3: TGTGCCAGCAGTCGTATGGACAGGGTGGGGACAGATACGCAGTATTTT.